This T cell receptor beta chain was recorded in a study of control samples from healthy donors and cancer patients. V was shortened by 3 bases and J by 9 bases, with 9 bases between the two germline ends. Germline values: CDR1 SGHDN, CDR2 FVKESK. The CDR3 contains 12 residues. Data came from immunoSEQ multiplex PCR; TCRdb stores just in-frame clones and leaves some out. Here the sample spans 180,000 or so clones, around 92% being singletons. This clone was recorded only once. V and J are TRBV14 and TRBJ2-1; D is possibly TRBD2 (6 bases). This receptor was identified in a woman aged 25 to 45 in good health. The sample consisted of blood. The CDR3 bases are TGTGCCAGCAGCCATGGGGGAGGTGAGCAGTTCTTC. Translating gives CASSHGGGEQFF. Together with reference TRBV14 and TRBJ2-1, the CDR3 gives the full variable domain: EAGVTQFPSHSVIEKGQTVTLRCDPISGHDNLYWYRRVMGKEIKFLLHFVKESKQDESGMPNNRFLAERTGGTYSTLKVQPAELEDSGVYFCASSHGGGEQFFGPGTRLTVL.